What follows are 9 T cell receptor beta chains derived from one specimen sequenced in a study of breast tumors, draining lymph nodes, adjacent tissues. TCRdb analysed the multiplex PCR reads with MiXCR anew, one entry per CDR3 protein. The data contain some 170,000 distinct CDR3 sequences, more than 25% of them singletons. The lymph nodes were axillary draining lymph nodes from breast cancer patients. Material for sequencing was axillary lymph node tissue. The receptor source for this set is a female donor with breast cancer. Some clones in this sample may be carry-over from other donors' samples.

At least ten counts were recorded for this clonotype. The junction departs from the called germline gene at one end, perhaps through a read error. The V and J genes are TRBV7-2 and TRBJ1-6; 7 bases are a match to TRBD1. Looked up from germline, CDR1 is SGHTA and CDR2 is FQGNSA. CDR3 length: 18 residues. DNA of the CDR3: TGTGCCAGCAGCTTAGGGACAGGCGGAACCCTATATAATCCACCCCTCCACTTT. Residues: CASSLGTGGTLYNPPLHF.

The chain combines TRBV5-1 with TRBJ1-2; 12 positions agree with TRBD1. J gave up 6 bases and V 4 bases, and 10 bases lay outside the gene matches. CDR1 and CDR2 (germline): SGHRS, YFSETQ. This CDR3 comprises 16 residues. Here the CDR3 reads CASSADPGQGADGYTF. The CDR3 DNA follows: TGCGCCAGCAGCGCCGACCCGGGACAGGGGGCAGATGGCTACACCTTC.

This clonotype appeared many times. The chain employs TRBV18 and TRBJ2-1, with no clear D. The length of the CDR3 is 14 residues. Trimming removed 2 bases at V and 0 bases at J, with 5 bases between. Germline lookup yields CDR1 KGHSH and CDR2 LQKENI. CDR3 in amino acids: CASSPENSYNEQFF. In nucleotides, the CDR3 is TGTGCCAGCTCACCAGAGAACTCCTACAATGAGCAGTTCTTC.

A few counts support this clonotype. The J gene is TRBJ1-1, the V gene TRBV2, with 7 nucleotides matching TRBD1. The CDR3 sequence is 15 residues long. CDR1 SNHLY and CDR2 FYNNEI come from the germline V gene. After removal of 5 bases from V and 1 base from J, the junction contained 7 bases not matched to a gene. CDR3 sequence reads: CASSQTGAANTEAFF. The CDR3 coding sequence is TGTGCCAGCAGTCAAACAGGGGCGGCGAACACTGAAGCTTTCTTT.

This chain's CDR3 is CASSPLLAGPRTDTQYF. The CDR3 DNA is TGTGCCAGCAGTCCTCTCCTAGCGGGTCCTCGCACAGATACGCAGTATTTT. The chain uses TRBV2 and TRBJ2-3; 8 bases match TRBD2. V shed 5 bases, J shed 1 base, and the junction held 11 bases outside the gene matches. The germline CDR1 and CDR2 sequences are SNHLY and FYNNEI. The CDR3 runs 17 residues.

V is TRBV14 and J is TRBJ2-5, with D possibly TRBD2 on 5 matching bases. Per germline, CDR1 SGHDN and CDR2 FVKESK. This CDR3 is 15 amino acids long. Trimming shortened V by 3 bases and J by 4 bases, and 15 bases separated the two germline ends. The CDR3 protein is CASSHSVGVGETQYF. The CDR3 DNA sequence: TGTGCCAGCAGCCACAGTGTCGGGGTTGGAGAGACCCAGTACTTC.

With regard to this clonotype: It is likely a read error, because the conserved phenylalanine at the end of the CDR3 is missing. The rearrangement joins TRBV5-6 to TRBJ2-7; the D gene is possibly TRBD1 (5 bases). Trimming took off 3 bases at V and 6 bases at J, with 10 bases between the two ends. CDR1 and CDR2 (germline): SGHDT, YYEEEE. The CDR3 is 12 amino acids. CDR3 in DNA: TGTGCCAGCAGCTCGGTAGGGGTCGAGCAGTACTTG. Residues: CASSSVGVEQYL.

To note about this clonotype: It is likely a read error, because the conserved phenylalanine at the end of the CDR3 is missing. V usage is TRBV7-3 and J usage is TRBJ2-5, with 12 positions matching TRBD2. The germline V gene has CDR1 SGHTA and CDR2 FQGTGA. This CDR3 has 15 amino acids. With 4 bases clipped from V and 4 bases from J, the junction kept 4 bases outside the gene matches. The CDR3 loop reads CASSSLAGGRETQYL. As DNA, the CDR3 is TGTGCCAGCAGCTCGCTAGCGGGGGGGCGAGAGACCCAGTACCTC.

To note about this clonotype: The missing conserved phenylalanine or tryptophan at the end of this CDR3 makes a read error likely. The DNA is left out, because the CDR3 cannot be placed on it with certainty; the CDR3 is given as TCRdb lists it. V is TRBV5-1 and J is TRBJ2-3; the table calls TRBD2, which could not be checked here. Germline V gene sequence: CDR1 SGHRS, CDR2 YFSETQ. Including both end residues, the CDR3 is 14 amino acids long. CDR3 in amino acids: CASSPDSGTDTQYC.